This T cell receptor beta chain was captured by sequencing in a study of blood T cell repertoires in COVID-19. After removal of 2 bases from V and 2 bases from J, the junction contained 7 bases not matched to a gene. Germline V gene lookup returns CDR1 SGHNT and CDR2 YYREEE (reference sequence). The CDR3 covers 17 residues. Sequencing was performed with immunoSEQ multiplex PCR; in TCRdb, only in-frame clones are kept and a portion is missing. The data contain about 210,000 clones, roughly 86% of them singletons. Material: PBMCs or T cells enriched from blood (not recorded which). The chain couples TRBV5-4 to TRBJ2-2; TRBD1 agrees at 9 bases. This TCR was sampled from a young man with acute COVID-19. The CDR3 sequence is CASSLLGQGLNTGELFF. The CDR3 nucleotides are TGTGCCAGCAGCTTACTGGGACAGGGCCTTAACACCGGGGAGCTGTTTTTT.